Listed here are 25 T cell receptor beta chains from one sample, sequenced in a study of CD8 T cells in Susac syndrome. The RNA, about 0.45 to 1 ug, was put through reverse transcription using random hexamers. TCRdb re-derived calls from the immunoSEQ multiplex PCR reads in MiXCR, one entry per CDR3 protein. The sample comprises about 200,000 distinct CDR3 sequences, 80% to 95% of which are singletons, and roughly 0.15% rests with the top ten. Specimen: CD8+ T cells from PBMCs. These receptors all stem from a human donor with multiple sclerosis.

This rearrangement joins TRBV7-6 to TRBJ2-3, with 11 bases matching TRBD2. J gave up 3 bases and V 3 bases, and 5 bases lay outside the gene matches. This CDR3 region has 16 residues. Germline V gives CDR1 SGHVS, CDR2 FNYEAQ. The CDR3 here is CASSFPTSGRTDTQYF. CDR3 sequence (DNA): TGTGCCAGCAGCTTCCCTACTAGCGGGAGAACAGATACGCAGTATTTT.

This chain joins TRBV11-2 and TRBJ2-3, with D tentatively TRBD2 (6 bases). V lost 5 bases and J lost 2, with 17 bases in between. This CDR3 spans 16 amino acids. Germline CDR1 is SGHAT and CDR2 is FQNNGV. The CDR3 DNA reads TGTGCCAGCAGCCCATCAGCGGGCGGGGACACAGATACGCAGTATTTT. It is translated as CASSPSAGGDTDTQYF.

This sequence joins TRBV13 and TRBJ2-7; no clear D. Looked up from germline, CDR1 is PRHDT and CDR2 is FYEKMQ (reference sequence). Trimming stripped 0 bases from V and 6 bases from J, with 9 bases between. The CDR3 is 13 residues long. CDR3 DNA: TGTGCCAGCAGCTTAGGGGCTAGTCGCGAGCAGTACTTC. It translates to CASSLGASREQYF.

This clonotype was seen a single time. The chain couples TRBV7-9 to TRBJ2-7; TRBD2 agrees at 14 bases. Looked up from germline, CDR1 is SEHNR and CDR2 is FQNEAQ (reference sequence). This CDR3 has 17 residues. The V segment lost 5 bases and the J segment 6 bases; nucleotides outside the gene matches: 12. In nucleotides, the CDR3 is TGTGCCAGCAGCCCGCCGGGACCGGGACTAGCGGGAGTCGAGCAGTACTTC. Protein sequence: CASSPPGPGLAGVEQYF.

CDR3 DNA: TGTGCCAGCAGCCAGGGGCCATCCGGGACCGTGGGAGATACGCAGTATTTT. This encodes CASSQGPSGTVGDTQYF. The chain links TRBV4-2 to TRBJ2-3; D tentatively fits TRBD1 or TRBD2 (5 bases each). The length of the CDR3 is 17 residues. Germline CDR1 is LGHNA and CDR2 is YNFKEQ. V lost 3 bases, J lost 5 bases, and 21 bases lay in between.

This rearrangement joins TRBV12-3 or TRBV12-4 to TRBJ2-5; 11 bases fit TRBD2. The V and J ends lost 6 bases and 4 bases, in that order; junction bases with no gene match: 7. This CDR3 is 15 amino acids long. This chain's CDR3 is CASSLTGLAGETQYF. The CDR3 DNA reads TGTGCCAGCAGCCTTACCGGACTAGCGGGAGAGACCCAGTACTTC.

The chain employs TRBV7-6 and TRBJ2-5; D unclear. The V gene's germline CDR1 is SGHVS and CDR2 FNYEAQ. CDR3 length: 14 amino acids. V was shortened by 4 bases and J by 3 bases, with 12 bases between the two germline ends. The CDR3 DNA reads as TGTGCCAGCAGCTCCCTTGACCTAAAAGAGACCCAGTACTTC. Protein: CASSSLDLKETQYF.

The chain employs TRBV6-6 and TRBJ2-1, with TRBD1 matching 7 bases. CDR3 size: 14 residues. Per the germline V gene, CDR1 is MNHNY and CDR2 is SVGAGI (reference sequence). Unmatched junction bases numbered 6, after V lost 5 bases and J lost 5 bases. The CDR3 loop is CASSGGQQNNEQFF. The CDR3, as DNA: TGTGCCAGCAGTGGGGGACAGCAGAACAATGAGCAGTTCTTC.

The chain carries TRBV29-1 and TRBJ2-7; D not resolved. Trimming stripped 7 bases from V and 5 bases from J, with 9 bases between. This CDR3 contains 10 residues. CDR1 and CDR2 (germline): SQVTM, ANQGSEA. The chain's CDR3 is CSALNHEQYF. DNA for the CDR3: TGCAGCGCCCTTAACCACGAGCAGTACTTC.

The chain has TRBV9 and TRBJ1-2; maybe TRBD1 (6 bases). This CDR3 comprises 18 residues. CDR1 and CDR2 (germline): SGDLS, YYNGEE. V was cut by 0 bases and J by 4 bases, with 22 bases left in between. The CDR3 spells CASSVDSVGTGTPYGYTF. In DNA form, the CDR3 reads TGTGCCAGCAGCGTAGATTCAGTGGGGACCGGGACACCCTATGGCTACACCTTC.

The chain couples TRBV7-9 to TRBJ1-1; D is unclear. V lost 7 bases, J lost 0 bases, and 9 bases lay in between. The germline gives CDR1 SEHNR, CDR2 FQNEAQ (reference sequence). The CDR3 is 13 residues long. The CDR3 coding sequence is TGTGCCAGCACCGGTTCCATGAACACTGAAGCTTTCTTT. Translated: CASTGSMNTEAFF.

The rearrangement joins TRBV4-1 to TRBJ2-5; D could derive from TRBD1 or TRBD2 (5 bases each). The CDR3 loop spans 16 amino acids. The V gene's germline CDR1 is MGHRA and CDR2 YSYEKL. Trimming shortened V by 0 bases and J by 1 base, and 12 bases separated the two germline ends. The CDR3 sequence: CASSQDWDGFQETQYF. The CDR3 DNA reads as TGCGCCAGCAGCCAAGATTGGGACGGATTCCAAGAGACCCAGTACTTC.

CDR3 protein: CASSRRLAGQETQYF. The CDR3 DNA reads TGTGCCAGCAGCCGGAGACTAGCGGGACAAGAGACCCAGTACTTC. This chain joins TRBV4-2 and TRBJ2-5; 11 bases are a match to TRBD2. This CDR3 is built from 15 residues. Germline-derived CDR1 and CDR2 are LGHNA and YNFKEQ. V was pared by 4 bases and J by 2 bases, with 3 bases of the junction left unmatched.

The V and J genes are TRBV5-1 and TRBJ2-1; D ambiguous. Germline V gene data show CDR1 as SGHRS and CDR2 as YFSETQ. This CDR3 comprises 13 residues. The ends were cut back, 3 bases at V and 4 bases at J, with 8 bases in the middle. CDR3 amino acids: CASSSIEYNEQFF. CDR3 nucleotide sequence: TGCGCCAGCAGCTCGATAGAGTACAATGAGCAGTTCTTC.

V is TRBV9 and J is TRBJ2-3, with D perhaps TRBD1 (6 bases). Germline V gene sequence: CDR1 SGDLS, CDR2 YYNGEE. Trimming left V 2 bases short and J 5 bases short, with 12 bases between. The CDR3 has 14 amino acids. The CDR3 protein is CASSVTGSGDTQYF. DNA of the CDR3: TGTGCCAGCAGCGTTACAGGGTCGGGAGATACGCAGTATTTT. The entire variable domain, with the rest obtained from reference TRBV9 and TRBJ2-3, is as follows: DSGVTQTPKHLITATGQRVTLRCSPRSGDLSVYWYQQSLDQGLQFLIQYYNGEERAKGNILERFSAQQFPDLHSELNLSSLELGDSALYFCASSVTGSGDTQYFGPGTRLTVL.

Here the CDR3 reads CSVEPGSGNEQFF. Written as DNA, the CDR3 is TGCAGCGTTGAACCAGGCTCGGGCAATGAGCAGTTCTTC. The chain combines TRBV29-1 with TRBJ2-1, with D unresolved. From germline, CDR1 is SQVTM and CDR2 ANQGSEA. The CDR3 extends over 13 amino acids. V lost 2 bases and J lost 6, with 11 bases in between.

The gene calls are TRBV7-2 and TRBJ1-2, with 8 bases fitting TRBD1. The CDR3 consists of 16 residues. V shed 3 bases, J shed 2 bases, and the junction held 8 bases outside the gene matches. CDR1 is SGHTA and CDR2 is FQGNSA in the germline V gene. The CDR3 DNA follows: TGTGCCAGCAGCTTCCCAGGGGGCCAGCGGAACTATGGCTACACCTTC. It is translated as CASSFPGGQRNYGYTF.

CDR3 sequence (DNA): TGCGCCAGCAGCCACAGTTTGGGGGCAACTGGGGCCAACGTCCTGACTTTC. It translates to CASSHSLGATGANVLTF. This chain connects TRBV4-3 to TRBJ2-6, with D possibly matching TRBD1 (6 bases). Germline V gene data show CDR1 as LGHNA and CDR2 as YSLEER. The length of the CDR3 is 17 residues. V was pared by 3 bases and J by 2 bases, with 14 bases between.

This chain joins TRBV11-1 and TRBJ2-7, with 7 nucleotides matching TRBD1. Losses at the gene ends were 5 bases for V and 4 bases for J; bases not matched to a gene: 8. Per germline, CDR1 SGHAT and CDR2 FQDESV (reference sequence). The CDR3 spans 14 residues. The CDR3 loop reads CASSLEGASYEQYF. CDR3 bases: TGTGCCAGCAGCCTTGAGGGGGCCTCTTACGAGCAGTACTTC.

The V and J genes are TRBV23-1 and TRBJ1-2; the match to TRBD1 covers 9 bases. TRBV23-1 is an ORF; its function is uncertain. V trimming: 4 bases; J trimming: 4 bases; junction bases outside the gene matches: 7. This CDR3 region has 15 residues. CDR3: CASSPYRGRGYGYTF. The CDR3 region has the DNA TGCGCCAGCAGTCCCTACAGGGGGCGAGGCTATGGCTACACCTTC.

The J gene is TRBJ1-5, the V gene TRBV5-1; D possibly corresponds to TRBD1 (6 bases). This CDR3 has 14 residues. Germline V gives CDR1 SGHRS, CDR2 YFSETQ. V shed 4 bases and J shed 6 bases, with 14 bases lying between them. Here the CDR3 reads CASSPGAQGQPQHF. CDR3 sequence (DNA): TGCGCCAGCAGCCCAGGGGCGCAGGGTCAGCCCCAGCATTTT.

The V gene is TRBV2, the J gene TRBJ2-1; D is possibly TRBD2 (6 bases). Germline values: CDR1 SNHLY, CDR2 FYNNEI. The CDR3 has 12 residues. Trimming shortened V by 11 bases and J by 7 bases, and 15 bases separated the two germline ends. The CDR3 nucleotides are TGTGCCGCACGTAGCGGCGGGAATGAGCAGTTCTTC. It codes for CAARSGGNEQFF.

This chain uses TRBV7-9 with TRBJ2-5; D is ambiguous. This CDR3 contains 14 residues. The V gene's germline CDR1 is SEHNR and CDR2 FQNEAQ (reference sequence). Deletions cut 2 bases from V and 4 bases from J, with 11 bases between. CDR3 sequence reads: CASSLPATGETQYF. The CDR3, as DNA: TGTGCCAGCAGCTTACCGGCTACGGGAGAGACCCAGTACTTC.

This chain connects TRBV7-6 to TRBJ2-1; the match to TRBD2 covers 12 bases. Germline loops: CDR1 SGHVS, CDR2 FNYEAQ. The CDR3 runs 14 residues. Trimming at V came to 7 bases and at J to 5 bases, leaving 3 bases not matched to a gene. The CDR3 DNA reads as TGTGCCAGCACCCGGACTAGCGGGGACAATGAGCAGTTCTTC. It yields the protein CASTRTSGDNEQFF.

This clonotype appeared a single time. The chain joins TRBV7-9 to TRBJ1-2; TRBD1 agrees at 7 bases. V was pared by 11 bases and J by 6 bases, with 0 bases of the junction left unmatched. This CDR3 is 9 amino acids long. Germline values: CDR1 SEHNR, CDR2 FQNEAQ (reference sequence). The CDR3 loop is CAGQDGYTF. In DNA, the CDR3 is TGTGCCGGACAGGATGGCTACACCTTC.